These T cell receptor beta chains were read from a single sample in a study of regulatory T cells in long-lasting Graves disease. TCRdb itself ran the multiplex PCR reads through MiXCR, one entry per CDR3 protein. In the table there are 700,000 or so distinct CDR3 sequences, 25% to 35% of which are singletons. This material consisted of peripheral blood mononuclear cells (PBMCs), taken when the disease was refractory, from a patient treated with antithyroid drugs. Receptors originate from a female donor with Graves disease. The CDR3 runs from the conserved cysteine through the conserved F or W. A D gene is named only where the DNA matches it firmly. Expanded clones are given a class, and other clones once, few, many or no size at all.

J	size	D	V	DNA	CDR3
TRBJ2-5	.	.	TRBV10-3	TGTGCCATCAGAGCCCGGGGAAACAGGGAGACCCAGTACTTC	CAIRARGNRETQYF
TRBJ2-7	few	.	TRBV12-3/TRBV12-4	TGTGCCAGCAGTTTCGGCGGGAAGACCTACGAGCAGTACTTC	CASSFGGKTYEQYF
TRBJ2-7	.	.	TRBV29-1	TGCAGCGTTGTCCGTTCACCCCCGGGAGAGCAGTACTTC	CSVVRSPPGEQYF
TRBJ1-5	.	.	TRBV6-1	TGTGCCAGCAGACAGGGTTTCAATCAGCCCCAGCATTTT	CASRQGFNQPQHF
TRBJ1-1	.	.	TRBV11-3	TGTGCCAGCAGCTTAGGATTGGGGGCGAACACTGAAGCTTTCTTT	CASSLGLGANTEAFF
TRBJ1-5	.	.	TRBV19	TGTGCCAGTAGTATAGATCCCGGACAGCATAGCAATCAGCCCCAGCATTTT	CASSIDPGQHSNQPQHF
TRBJ1-1	.	.	TRBV27	TGTGCCAGCAGTTTACTCATGGGGGGCATAGGAACTGAAGCTTTCTTT	CASSLLMGGIGTEAFF
TRBJ2-5	.	.	TRBV7-9	TGTGCCAGCAGCCCCGACGGGGGCCGACCCGAGACCCAGTACTTC	CASSPDGGRPETQYF
TRBJ2-4	few	.	TRBV20-1	TGCAGTGCTAGAAAGGGGCAGGAGATTCAGTACTTC	CSARKGQEIQYF
TRBJ1-2	.	.	TRBV5-6	TGTGCCAGCAGTGGAGATAACTATGGCTACACCTTC	CASSGDNYGYTF
TRBJ1-6	.	.	TRBV6-5	TGTGCCAGCAGTTACTCTTCAGGCGCGAGCTCCTATAATTCACCCCTCCACTTT	CASSYSSGASSYNSPLHF
TRBJ2-5	few	.	TRBV2	TGTGCCAGCAGTGAAGGGTATGGGCCACAAGAGACCCAGTACTTC	CASSEGYGPQETQYF
TRBJ1-5	.	.	TRBV7-3	TGTGCCAGCAGCTTAGGGCTCACAGAAAATCAGCCCCAGCATTTT	CASSLGLTENQPQHF
TRBJ1-4	.	.	TRBV29-1	TGCAGCGTTGGGTTCGGGGGTTCTGAAAAACTGTTTTTT	CSVGFGGSEKLFF
TRBJ2-7	few	.	TRBV6-1	TGTGCCAGCAGTGCCGGACCTCTTTACGAGCAGTACTTC	CASSAGPLYEQYF
TRBJ2-2	.	.	TRBV6-1	TGTGCCAGCAGTGGCCGGCCGAACACCGGGGAGCTGTTTTTT	CASSGRPNTGELFF
TRBJ1-2	few	.	TRBV5-5	TGTGCCAGCAGCACCACTCCGGGATGGGACGCATACTATGGCTACACCTTC	CASSTTPGWDAYYGYTF
TRBJ2-2	.	.	TRBV6-5	TGTGCCAGCAGTTACGTAGGGTCCGGGGAGCTGTTTTTT	CASSYVGSGELFF
TRBJ1-2	.	.	TRBV7-9	TGTGCCAGCAGCACAGAGAGGCGGGGAGACCTGACCTATGGCTACACCTTC	CASSTERRGDLTYGYTF
TRBJ2-7	.	.	TRBV5-1	TGCGCCAGCAGCTTGGAGAGGAAGACCTACGAGCAGTACTTC	CASSLERKTYEQYF
TRBJ2-7	few	TRBD1	TRBV19	TGTGCCAGTAGTTTCTACGGGACAGGACTTTACGAGCAGTACTTC	CASSFYGTGLYEQYF
TRBJ2-1	.	TRBD2	TRBV12-3/TRBV12-4	TGTGCCAGCAGTTTACCGGACGGGAGGGAGCAGTTCTTC	CASSLPDGREQFF
TRBJ2-7	.	.	TRBV28	TGTGCCAGCAGCTCCGATCCTCTGGGGGCTAACTACGAGCAGTACTTC	CASSSDPLGANYEQYF
TRBJ2-7	.	.	TRBV20-1	TGCAGTGCTAGAGATCGGAGAAGGGTTACCCACGAGCAGTACTTC	CSARDRRRVTHEQYF
TRBJ1-1	.	.	TRBV15	TGTGCCACCAGCAGACTAGACAGAGTCAAATCCAACACTGAAGCTTTCTTT	CATSRLDRVKSNTEAFF
TRBJ1-1	few	.	TRBV9	TGTGCCAGCAGCGTAGCACTGAGGAACACTGAAGCTTTCTTT	CASSVALRNTEAFF
TRBJ2-7	few	.	TRBV20-1	TGCAGTGCTAGATCGGACCCATCCTACGAGCAGTACTTC	CSARSDPSYEQYF
TRBJ1-6	few	.	TRBV9	TGTGCCAGCAACCCGGGGATGCGTTCACCCCTCCACTTT	CASNPGMRSPLHF
TRBJ1-1	few	.	TRBV6-5	TGTGCCAGCAGTTACGGGTATTTGGTGGAGGACGCTGAAGCTTTCTTT	CASSYGYLVEDAEAFF
TRBJ1-1	many	.	TRBV7-9	TGTGCCAGCAGCTTAAGGCTGAACACTGAAGCTTTCTTT	CASSLRLNTEAFF
TRBJ1-5	many	.	TRBV20-1	TGCAGTGCCGCTTGCAATCAGCCCCAGCATTTT	CSAACNQPQHF
TRBJ2-7	.	.	TRBV2	TGTGCCAGCAAGCCGCGACTAGACTTCTCCTACGAGCAGTACTTC	CASKPRLDFSYEQYF
TRBJ1-1	.	.	TRBV3-1	TGTGCCAGCAGCCAAGTTGGCCAGACTTTCTTT	CASSQVGQTFF
TRBJ2-2	many	.	TRBV12-3/TRBV12-4	TGTGCCAGCAGTTTAGTTTTAGAAACCGGGGAGCTGTTTTTT	CASSLVLETGELFF
TRBJ1-2	many	TRBD1	TRBV2	TGTGCCAGCAGTGAAACAGGGGGCTCTAACTATGGCTACACCTTC	CASSETGGSNYGYTF
TRBJ2-7	.	.	TRBV6-2/TRBV6-3	TGTGCCAGCAGTTACTCCGGGGCAGACACCTACGAGCAGTACTTC	CASSYSGADTYEQYF
TRBJ1-2	.	.	TRBV5-1	TGCGCCAGCAGCCCAGGCCAGGCGGGTGGCTACACCTTC	CASSPGQAGGYTF
TRBJ1-2	.	.	TRBV19	TGTGCCAGTAGTATGGCCAGGAGCGACTATGGCTACACCTTC	CASSMARSDYGYTF
TRBJ2-1	.	.	TRBV3-1	TGTGCCAGCAGGCTAACAGGGTACAATGAGCAGTTCTTC	CASRLTGYNEQFF
TRBJ1-2	.	.	TRBV29-1	TGCAGCGTTAACCTGGTTTTGGATGGCTACACCTTC	CSVNLVLDGYTF